This T cell receptor (beta chain) emerged from a study of blood T cell repertoires in COVID-19. Study in general: The United States, Italy and Spain were the sources of the acute and convalescent COVID-19 samples. Sample material is recorded as cDNA or gDNA derived from T cells, B-cell-depleted T cells, or PBMCs.

The germline CDR1 and CDR2 sequences are MNHEY and SVGEGT. V lost 1 base, J lost 2 bases, and 10 bases lay in between. The CDR3 contains 15 residues. Methods used by the authors: Estimation of nucleated cell counts was performed using reference gene primer amplification. The protocol was immunoSEQ multiplex PCR, while the TCRdb copy is restricted to in-frame clones and leaves out a portion. V, J and clone size derive from that table, while D and trimming were established from the DNA sequence. The sample has some 130,000 clones, around 80% seen once; the top ten hold roughly 9.7%. The clonotype originates from a man in his 60s who had recovered from COVID-19. This chain connects TRBV6-2 or TRBV6-3 to TRBJ2-3; tentative D call: TRBD2 (6 bases). Sequences were obtained from peripheral blood. CDR3 in DNA: TGTGCCAGCAGTTACTTACTAGCAACCACAGATACGCAGTATTTT. This sequence encodes CASSYLLATTDTQYF.